This T cell receptor (beta chain) was found in a study of Tregs in tolerant kidney transplant recipients. Points from the study as a whole: Activated donor B cell expansion appeared to reveal the most relevant donor-specific TCRbeta repertoire.

The CDR3 covers 13 residues. V was shortened by 2 bases and J by 1 base, with 3 bases between the two germline ends. The germline V gene has CDR1 MNHNS and CDR2 SASEGT. Unstimulated regulatory T cells (CD4+CD25+CD127-), CD4+CD25- non-regulatory cells, CD4 and CD8 cells were FACS-sorted from thawed PBMCs. The data were produced by immunoSEQ multiplex PCR, yet TCRdb's version contains in-frame clones alone and is incomplete. Among some 100,000 clones listed, 85% to 95% were seen once. Note on this clone: As yet, its antigen is unknown.

The receptor was derived from a human donor in good health. The chain carries TRBV6-1 and TRBJ2-1; D not certain. The sequencing sample was made of CD4+ T cells from blood. CDR3 bases: TGTGCCAGCAGTGAAAGGTCCTACAATGAGCAGTTCTTC. Amino acid sequence: CASSERSYNEQFF.